Listed here are 9 T cell receptor beta chains from one sample, sequenced in a study of blood T cell repertoires in COVID-19. Sequencing used immunoSEQ multiplex PCR; TCRdb keeps in-frame clones, though not all of them. The data contain under 300,000 clones, around 89% of them singletons. Sequencing used peripheral blood. The origin of the receptors is a woman aged 35 to 49 who had recovered from COVID-19.

V is TRBV18 and J is TRBJ1-1, with 11 bases identical to TRBD1. V shed 3 bases and J 10 bases; nucleotides not matched to a gene: 13. Looked up from germline, CDR1 is KGHSH and CDR2 is LQKENI. The CDR3 covers 16 residues. CDR3 coding DNA: TGTGCCAGCTCACCCGGGACAGGGGGAACGGGGGTCGGAGCTTTCTTT. Translation gives CASSPGTGGTGVGAFF. The whole variable domain, remainder taken from reference TRBV18 and TRBJ1-1, is NAGVMQNPRHLVRRRGQEARLRCSPMKGHSHVYWYRQLPEEGLKFMVYLQKENIIDESGMPKERFSAEFPKEGPSILRIQQVVRGDSAAYFCASSPGTGGTGVGAFFGQGTRLTVV.

This clone appeared once. The chain links TRBV10-2 to TRBJ1-3; TRBD1 matches at 8 bases. This CDR3 region has 19 residues. The junction had 19 bases not matched to a gene; V was cut back by 7 bases and J by 2 bases. CDR1 is WSHSY and CDR2 is SAAADI in the germline V gene. CDR3 loop: CASNPTIHPRGLTGNTIYF. CDR3 DNA: TGCGCCAGCAACCCCACGATACACCCCAGGGGGCTTACTGGAAACACCATATATTTT.

This clone was recorded only once. V and J are TRBV11-2 and TRBJ2-5; TRBD2 matches at 14 bases. This CDR3 has 16 amino acids. Per the germline V gene, CDR1 is SGHAT and CDR2 is FQNNGV. V was pared by 5 bases and J by 4 bases, with 6 bases of the junction left unmatched. CDR3 in amino acids: CASSGGTSGSGETQYF. The CDR3 bases are TGTGCCAGCAGCGGTGGGACTAGCGGGAGTGGAGAGACCCAGTACTTC.

The chain employs TRBV10-3 and TRBJ2-1, with D tentatively TRBD2 (6 bases). Trimming left V 0 bases short and J 0 bases short, with 6 bases between. Germline CDR1 and CDR2: ENHRY and SYGVKD. The CDR3 runs to 15 residues. CDR3 loop: CAISESGGSYNEQFF. DNA for the CDR3: TGTGCCATCAGTGAGTCGGGGGGCTCCTACAATGAGCAGTTCTTC.

The rearrangement uses TRBV4-1 and TRBJ2-7, with TRBD2 matching over 7 bases. The CDR3 spans 14 residues. CDR1 and CDR2 from the germline V gene are MGHRA and YSYEKL. The V gene end was trimmed by 6 bases and the J gene end by 7 bases; junction bases not matched to a gene: 12. The CDR3 nucleotides are TGCGCCAGCAGAAACCACTGGGGGGGTGGTGAGCAGTACTTC. Protein product: CASRNHWGGGEQYF.

The V call is TRBV5-1, the J call TRBJ1-1, with D perhaps matching TRBD1 (5 bases). Germline values: CDR1 SGHRS, CDR2 YFSETQ. V was cut by 0 bases and J by 4 bases, with 10 bases left in between. This CDR3 spans 14 amino acids. In DNA, the CDR3 is TGCGCCAGCAGCTTGGGGATTAGGGGCACTGAAGCTTTCTTT. Translating it yields CASSLGIRGTEAFF. The variable domain in full, completed from reference TRBV5-1 and TRBJ1-1, reads KAGVTQTPRYLIKTRGQQVTLSCSPISGHRSVSWYQQTPGQGLQFLFEYFSETQRNKGNFPGRFSGRQFSNSRSEMNVSTLELGDSALYLCASSLGIRGTEAFFGQGTRLTVV.

J is TRBJ1-2 and V is TRBV7-9, with 8 bases matching TRBD1. There are 14 residues in the CDR3. J gave up 3 bases and V 4 bases, and 4 bases lay outside the gene matches. Germline values: CDR1 SEHNR, CDR2 FQNEAQ (reference sequence). The CDR3 DNA follows: TGTGCCAGCAGCTCGACAGGGGTGCACTATGGCTACACCTTC. Amino acids: CASSSTGVHYGYTF.

The rearrangement uses TRBV28 and TRBJ1-1; possible D gene TRBD1, 5 bases. Trimming pared 9 bases from V and 6 bases from J, leaving 20 bases between. Germline V CDR1 and CDR2: MDHEN, SYDVKM. CDR3 length equals 14 residues. CDR3 bases: TGTGCCAGTCAAAAGGGGCCCAGAAGGGCTGAAGCTTTCTTT. The encoded protein is CASQKGPRRAEAFF.

Concerning this clone: In the same sample, other DNA sequences code for this CDR3. J is TRBJ1-4 and V is TRBV4-3; a possible D gene is TRBD1 (5 bases). The CDR3 totals 14 residues. Germline V gene sequence: CDR1 LGHNA, CDR2 YSLEER. V shed 1 base and J shed 5 bases, with 8 bases lying between them. In DNA form, the CDR3 reads TGCGCCAGCAGCCAAGGACAGTCAAATGAAAAACTGTTTTTT. This encodes CASSQGQSNEKLFF.